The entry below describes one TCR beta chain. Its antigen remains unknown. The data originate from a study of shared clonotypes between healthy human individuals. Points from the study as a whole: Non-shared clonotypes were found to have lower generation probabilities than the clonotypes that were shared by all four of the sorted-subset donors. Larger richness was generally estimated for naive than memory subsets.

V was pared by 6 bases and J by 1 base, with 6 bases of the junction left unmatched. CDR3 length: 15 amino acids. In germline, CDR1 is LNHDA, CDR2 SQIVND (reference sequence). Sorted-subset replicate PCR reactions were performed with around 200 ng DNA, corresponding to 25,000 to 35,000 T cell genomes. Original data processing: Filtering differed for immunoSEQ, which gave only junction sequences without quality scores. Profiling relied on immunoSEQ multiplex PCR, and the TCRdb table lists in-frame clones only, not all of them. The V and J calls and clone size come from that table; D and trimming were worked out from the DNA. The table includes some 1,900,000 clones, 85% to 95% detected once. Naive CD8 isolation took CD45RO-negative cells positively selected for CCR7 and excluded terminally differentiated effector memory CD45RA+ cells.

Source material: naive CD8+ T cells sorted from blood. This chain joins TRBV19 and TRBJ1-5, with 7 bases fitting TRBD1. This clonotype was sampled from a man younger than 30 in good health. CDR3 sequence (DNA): TGTGCCAGTAGCACGACAGGGCGAAGCAATCAGCCCCAGCATTTT. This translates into CASSTTGRSNQPQHF.